The present T cell receptor beta chain was sequenced within a study of beta chain features in type 1 diabetes. Regarding the study as a whole: Whether HLA type affects TCRB rearrangement stayed undetermined in the present work.

Details on this clone: The antigen remains unidentified.

Since all of the isolated RNA was reverse transcribed, expressed TCRB transcripts were what got sequenced. The protocol was immunoSEQ multiplex PCR, while the TCRdb copy is restricted to in-frame clones and leaves out a portion. The sample shows about 900,000 clones, around a sixth of them seen only once. The sequence derives from a woman aged 18 to 35 in good health. Sample: naive CD4+ T cells from blood.

The DNA of the CDR3 is TGTGCCAGCAGCCCCCAGATAGAGCTCTTGGGGACTGAAGCTTTCTTT. Its translation is CASSPQIELLGTEAFF. This sequence joins TRBV9 and TRBJ1-1; D gene uncertain. The length of the CDR3 is 16 residues. Trimming took 4 bases from V and 5 from J, leaving 21 bases between them. The V gene's germline CDR1 is SGDLS and CDR2 YYNGEE.